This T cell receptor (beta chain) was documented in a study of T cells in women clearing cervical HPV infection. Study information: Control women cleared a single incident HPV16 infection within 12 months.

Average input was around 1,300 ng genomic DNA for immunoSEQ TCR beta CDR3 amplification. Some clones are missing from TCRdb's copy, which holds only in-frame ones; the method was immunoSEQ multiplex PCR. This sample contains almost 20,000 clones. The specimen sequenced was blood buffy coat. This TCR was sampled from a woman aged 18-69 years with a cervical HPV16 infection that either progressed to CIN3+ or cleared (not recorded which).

CDR3 bases read: TGTGCCAGCAGCTTAGGAGCAGGGTACTCTGGAAACACC. This sequence encodes CASSLGAGYSGNT. From start to end, the CDR3 is CASSLGAGYSGNTIYF. The chain employs TRBV7-8 and TRBJ1-3; D perhaps matches TRBD1 (5 bases). The CDR3 end falls 3 residues outside the read, so it is completed with the germline J gene. CDR3 length: 16 amino acids. Germline CDR1 is SGHVS and CDR2 is FQNEAQ. Deletions cut 1 base from V and 0 bases from J, with 10 bases between.